This T cell receptor (beta chain) was documented in a study of cytomegalovirus exposure and HLA in healthy donors. Notes on the study in general: The investigators catalogued 160 or so TCR beta chains as cytomegalovirus-associated. In the analysis, some V segments, TRBV6-2 and TRBV6-3 included, were excluded as indistinguishable. Across HLA loci, a later analysis found differing TCR association rates, with DRB1 most and HLA-C fewest.

On this clone itself: Its antigen is still unknown.

CDR3 length: 17 amino acids. Losses at the gene ends were 1 base for V and 5 bases for J; bases not matched to a gene: 10. CDR1 SQVTM and CDR2 ANQGSEA come from the germline V gene. This PCR relied on a set of 60 Vbeta primers and 13 Jbeta primers. Method: immunoSEQ multiplex PCR; TCRdb's copy keeps in-frame clones and lacks some. This sample has approximately 130,000 clones, with approximately 80% found just once. V and J are TRBV29-1 and TRBJ2-2; 10 nucleotides agree with TRBD2. The clonotype was recovered from a woman younger than 30 in good health and CMV-seronegative. Sequenced: PBMCs. The CDR3 DNA reads TGCAGCGTTGAAGGGGCTAGCGGGGGACTGGTAACCGGGGAGCTGTTTTTT. Encoded protein: CSVEGASGGLVTGELFF.